This TCR beta chain was identified during a study of blood T cell repertoires in COVID-19. Measured with immunoSEQ multiplex PCR; TCRdb has only the in-frame clones, and not every one. The profile shows 200,000 to 300,000 clones, roughly 80% of them singletons. The CDR3 consists of 14 residues. Looked up from germline, CDR1 is GTSNPN and CDR2 is SVGIG (reference sequence). Trimming took 2 bases from V and 7 from J; bases not matched to a gene: 7. This clone was detected a few times. The specimen was PBMCs or T cells enriched from blood (not recorded which). This TCR came from a woman aged 40 to 50 who had been exposed to COVID-19. The genes are TRBV30 and TRBJ1-5; 8 bases are shared with TRBD1. The CDR3 DNA reads as TGTGCCTGGAGTCGGACAGGGCGTGGGCAGCCCCAGCATTTT. This sequence encodes CAWSRTGRGQPQHF. Combining the CDR3 with reference TRBV30 and TRBJ1-5 gives the whole variable domain SQTIHQWPATLVQPVGSPLSLECTVEGTSNPNLYWYRQAAGRGLQLLFYSVGIGQISSEVPQNLSASRPQDRQFILSSKKLLLSDSGFYLCAWSRTGRGQPQHFGDGTRLSIL.